This T cell receptor beta chain was sequenced in a study of blood T cells in healthy people across ages (dated by TCRdb to between 2014 and 2016). In the study overall: In model experiments, template switching captured about one uniquely barcoded TCR beta cDNA molecule for every two T cells. Using deep sequencing normalized with unique cDNA molecular identifiers, the study measured how TCR beta repertoire diversity changes with age. The donors were split into four age groups: young (average approximately 16 years), middle-aged (roughly 42), aged (over 55) and long-lived (approximately 80). To avoid experimental bias, donors of different ages were spread randomly across the sequencing lanes. For two donors (one aged 18 to 30 and one aged 80 or older), the study analyzed two additional independent replicas of 1 million unique cDNA reads from the same blood draw. The research as a whole found: Observed TCR beta diversity per million T cells fell roughly linearly with age, and a significant reduction was already apparent by age roughly 40. Conclusive comparison of naive and antigen-experienced compartments was prevented by the profiling of bulk unsorted PBMCs. Donor CMV infection status was unknown, potentially confounding age-related changes in expanded clonotypes. Compared with the aged group, more naive CD4+ T cells, fewer expanded clones and increased TCR diversity were shown by the long-lived group, suggesting age selection. The percentage of naive T cells measured by flow cytometry correlated strongly with observed TCR beta diversity. Estimates of total diversity based on one million sequenced T cells were considered lower bounds and underestimates.

About this clonotype itself: This clone's antigen is unknown. No qualities accompany the bases; no much larger clone lies one base away.

Donors were 30 to 45 systemically healthy Caucasian individuals from Russia aged roughly 6 to 90 years. Each donor gave 8 to 10 milliliters of peripheral blood, drawn into EDTA-treated Vacutainer tubes. Ficoll-Paque density-gradient centrifugation was used to isolate PBMCs, with at least 7 million per sample. Trizol reagent was used to extract total RNA from PBMCs, with at least 6 micrograms per sample. Naive CD45RAhigh/CD27high T cell percentages were measured by flow cytometry on a PBMC aliquot from every donor. Libraries were prepared through 5' RACE. The data were produced on an Illumina HiSeq 2500. A second roughly 6 to 12 cycle PCR used a sample-barcoded 5' primer and a J-beta primer mix. Each TCR beta cDNA molecule received a unique molecular identifier from a template-switch 5' adaptor carrying 12 random nucleotides. At least 2.5 million CDR3-containing paired-end reads were obtained from each sample. First-strand cDNA synthesis was performed from all RNA using the Mint cDNA synthesis kit, with priming by a TRBC-specific oligonucleotide. After uracil-DNA glycosylase treatment, a first 18-cycle PCR used universal primers M1SS and BC2_uni_R on all cDNA. The study's own analysis went as follows. Each sample was normalized by randomly selecting 1 million high-quality reads, each carrying a distinct molecular identifier. Instead of being binned into consensus sequences, reads that shared molecular identifiers were thrown out. MiTCR, with a Q25 quality threshold and the strictest error-elimination algorithm, was used for CDR3 identification, clonotype clustering and error correction. Lower-bound total TCR beta diversity was estimated with a nonparametric unseen species model using Euler transformation. The raw public data were reprocessed by TCRdb itself: fastp quality trimming at Q25, MiXCR clonotype calling, in-frame beta chains only. Identical CDR3 proteins give one entry, which carries the most common genes and DNA. The V and J calls follow TCRdb's processing rather than the paper's. For this sample the table gives hundreds of thousands of distinct CDR3 sequences, of which around 50% were detected only once. About a sixth of the sample comes from the top ten.

V drops 0 bases and J drops 2 bases, leaving 6 bases in between. From the germline V gene (reference sequence), CDR1 is DFQATT and CDR2 is SNEGSKA. Reading from cysteine to phenylalanine, the CDR3 counts 13 amino acids. Of the read, only the CDR3 DNA is kept; its 39 bases are in frame from base 1. The sequence came from a man older than 75 in good health. Here the chain combines TRBV20-1 and TRBJ2-3; confidence is insufficient to name the D gene. Specimen: blood. The CDR3 is CSARESYTDTQYF. DNA sequence: TGCAGTGCTAGAGAATCCTACACAGATACGCAGTATTTT.